This T cell receptor (beta chain) was recovered during a study of T cell repertoires in cytomegalovirus infection (dated by TCRdb to between 2017 and 2020). In terms of the full investigation: The peptide stimulations were aimed at well-studied HLA-B-restricted epitopes as well as recently identified HLA-C-restricted CMV epitopes, whose presentation resists viral immunomodulation. The HLA type of each donor mattered for the analysis, because public TCR beta signatures pointed to carriage of CMV infection along with the matching HLA type. Study-wide conclusions, independent of this receptor: In both this cohort and an independent roughly 350-donor cohort, the cumulative frequency of public TCR beta family members distinguished carriers of CMV infection plus the relevant HLA type. The ex vivo response was dominated by HLA-C-restricted CMV-specific TCR beta clonotypes, and the single most frequent clonotype in two of eight donors was supplied by these HLA-C-restricted clonotypes.

This clonotype showed up just a few times. The antigen this receptor binds is unknown. Base qualities were left out, and no much larger clone turns up one base away. Read against the paper, the sample's treatment or condition label means: in vitro stimulation with specific CMV peptide epitopes to enrich CMV-specific T cells. Sequencing was performed on an Illumina HiSeq 1500. TCRdb trimmed the raw reads at Q25, called clones with MiXCR and kept productive beta chains. Every distinct CDR3 protein forms one entry, paired with its most common genes and DNA. The table for this sample lists about 830,000 distinct CDR3 sequences; over 25% of them were counted only once. The ten top clones hold over 10% of the sample. This specimen consisted of cultured CD8+ T cells from PBMCs, obtained from culture after CMV antigen stimulation. The sequence came from a human donor in good health (CMV status not recorded). Some clones in this sample may be carry-over from other donors' samples.

Read as DNA, the sequence is TGCAGCGTTGTAAAGCCCAAAGAGGGGAATGAGCAGTTCTTC. This encodes CSVVKPKEGNEQFF. Rearrangement joined TRBV29-1 to TRBJ2-1; the D match is possibly TRBD1 or TRBD2, with 5 bases aligned in each. V loses 4 bases, J loses 7 bases, and the germline ends lie 17 bases apart. The cysteine opens and the phenylalanine closes a CDR3 of 14 amino acids. Of all the DNA, just the CDR3 is kept, 42 bases in frame from base 1. CDR1 and CDR2, per the germline V gene, are SQVTM and ANQGSEA.